These T cell receptor beta chains were read from a single sample in a study of cytomegalovirus exposure and HLA in healthy donors. Clones were sequenced by immunoSEQ multiplex PCR, and TCRdb holds only the in-frame ones, with some missing. The table records roughly 160,000 clones, 77% of them present only once. Sequences were obtained from PBMCs. The receptors were sampled from a man aged 25-45 years in good health and CMV-seropositive. The CDR3 runs from the conserved cysteine through the conserved F or W. The D gene is left open where the match is weak. Not all rows give a size; the values are once, few, many and, for expanded clones, a class.

cdr3_length | clone_size | d_call | j_call | v_call | cdr3_aa | cdr3_nt
16 | - | TRBD1 | TRBJ1-4 | TRBV25-1 | CASSPGTGILYEKLFF | TGTGCCAGCAGTCCCGGGACAGGGATTTTATATGAAAAACTGTTTTTT
14 | - | - | TRBJ1-1 | TRBV9 | CASSPTPGDTEAFF | TGTGCCAGCAGCCCGACACCGGGGGACACTGAAGCTTTCTTT
14 | - | - | TRBJ2-2 | TRBV13 | CASSLGQNTGELFF | TGTGCCAGCAGCTTAGGCCAGAACACCGGGGAGCTGTTTTTT
12 | - | - | TRBJ2-2 | TRBV14 | CASSQRTGELFF | TGTGCCAGCAGCCAACGCACCGGGGAGCTGTTTTTT
13 | - | TRBD2 | TRBJ2-1 | TRBV5-4 | CASRPGGGNEQFF | TGTGCCAGCAGACCGGGCGGGGGTAATGAGCAGTTCTTC
15 | - | TRBD1 | TRBJ2-7 | TRBV11-2 | CASSALTGGRNEQYF | TGTGCCAGCAGCGCGTTGACAGGGGGCAGGAACGAGCAGTACTTC
14 | - | - | TRBJ2-7 | TRBV27 | CASSFEPATYEQYF | TGTGCCAGCAGTTTTGAACCAGCGACCTACGAGCAGTACTTC
16 | - | TRBD1 | TRBJ2-3 | TRBV5-1 | CASSPHPGQTEDTQYF | TGCGCCAGCAGCCCCCATCCGGGACAGACTGAGGATACGCAGTATTTT
17 | few | TRBD2 | TRBJ2-3 | TRBV5-8 | CASSFKGGLANTDTQYF | TGTGCCAGCAGCTTTAAGGGTGGACTAGCGAACACAGATACGCAGTATTTT
12 | - | TRBD1 | TRBJ1-1 | TRBV13 | CASSSQGDGAFF | TGTGCCAGCAGCTCCCAGGGGGACGGGGCTTTCTTT
15 | - | TRBD2 | TRBJ2-1 | TRBV6-1 | CASSDGTSGYNEQFF | TGTGCCAGCAGTGATGGGACTAGCGGCTACAATGAGCAGTTCTTC
17 | once | TRBD2 | TRBJ2-7 | TRBV4-1 | CASSQEAGGLLGYEQYF | TGCGCCAGCAGCCAAGAAGCGGGGGGGCTCCTAGGTTACGAGCAGTACTTC
15 | - | - | TRBJ1-5 | TRBV7-9 | CASSAETGSNQPQHF | TGTGCCAGCAGCGCCGAGACAGGTAGCAATCAGCCCCAGCATTTT
16 | few | - | TRBJ2-6 | TRBV7-3 | CASSPQGPAGANVLTF | TGTGCCAGCAGCCCCCAGGGCCCCGCTGGGGCCAACGTCCTGACTTTC
16 | - | - | TRBJ1-6 | TRBV27 | CASSSGATGNNSPLHF | TGTGCCAGCAGTTCAGGGGCTACGGGAAATAATTCACCCCTCCACTTT
11 | - | - | TRBJ2-5 | TRBV29-1 | CSVGQLETQYF | TGCAGCGTTGGACAGTTAGAGACCCAGTACTTC
17 | medium-sized | - | TRBJ1-3 | TRBV25-1 | CASSPPPQGQGGNTIYF | TGTGCCAGCAGCCCACCCCCGCAGGGGCAGGGAGGAAACACCATATATTTT
13 | - | - | TRBJ2-2 | TRBV29-1 | CSVEVSNTGELFF | TGCAGCGTTGAAGTATCGAACACCGGGGAGCTGTTTTTT